This T cell receptor (beta chain) was sequenced during a study of T cell responses to AZD1222 COVID-19 vaccine. Study-level results: None of the repertoires were sampled until the peak T cell response had passed.

Some clones are missing from TCRdb's copy, which holds only in-frame ones; the method was immunoSEQ multiplex PCR. The data contain about 200,000 clones, roughly 92% of them singletons. To note about this clone: Its target is unknown.

Trimming took 1 base from V and 2 from J, leaving 15 bases between them. Germline loops: CDR1 SEHNR, CDR2 FQNEAQ (reference sequence). The CDR3 sequence is 16 residues long. The TCR comes from an adult who received the AZD1222 COVID-19 vaccine. The sequences come from peripheral blood, collected 28 days after the second AZD1222 dose. The V call is TRBV7-9, the J call TRBJ2-7; the D is unclear. CDR3 sequence reads: CASSLEWRTVAYEQYF. As DNA, the CDR3 is TGTGCCAGCAGCTTAGAATGGCGGACGGTCGCCTACGAGCAGTACTTC.